A single TCR beta chain is shown here with its context. Its target is unknown. This entry belongs to a study of cytomegalovirus exposure and HLA in healthy donors. Findings of the study overall: The study labeled more than 150 TCR beta chains cytomegalovirus-associated. DRB1 had the most TCR associations and HLA-C the fewest, a later analysis found, with rates varying by HLA locus. Earlier analysis found most TCR beta V segments productive about 90% or about 30% of the time. A later analysis linked a missense variant in DCLRE1C to the trimming of TCR beta V and J genes.

With 2 bases clipped from V and 2 bases from J, the junction kept 9 bases outside the gene matches. CDR3 length: 16 amino acids. Germline lookup yields CDR1 SEHNR and CDR2 FQNEAQ (reference sequence). Vbeta (60) and Jbeta (13) primers were used in the PCR. Profiling relied on immunoSEQ multiplex PCR, and the TCRdb table lists in-frame clones only, not all of them. The sample has about 220,000 clones, about 70% seen once. Sequencing input: PBMCs. The chain recombines TRBV7-9 with TRBJ2-7; 7 bases align to TRBD2. This receptor was taken from a woman younger than 45 in good health and CMV-seronegative. The CDR3 coding sequence is TGTGCCAGCAGCTTATCGAGCGGGATAATGACCTACGAGCAGTACTTC. This translates into CASSLSSGIMTYEQYF.